Given below is one TCR beta chain in context. The data derive from a study of blood T cell repertoires in COVID-19. Whole-study context: Collection of acute and convalescent COVID-19 samples took place in the United States, Italy and Spain. T cells, B-cell-depleted T cells, or PBMCs provided the cDNA or gDNA that served as material.

Per the authors' pipeline: Amplification of reference gene primers provided the estimated nucleated cell counts. The repertoire was sequenced with immunoSEQ multiplex PCR; TCRdb's copy has only in-frame clones and lacks some. D and trimming were read from the DNA, whereas the V and J calls and clone size are those reported in that table. In the table there are roughly 100,000 clones, 80% to 95% of which are singletons. J was trimmed by 11 bases and V by 6 bases; bases with no gene match: 12. From germline, CDR1 is SGHVS and CDR2 FQNEAQ. The CDR3 extends over 13 amino acids. Those enrolled in Seattle joined during active infection and were followed longitudinally afterward.

Specimen: peripheral blood. The chain carries TRBV7-8 and TRBJ1-2; 7 bases are a match to TRBD1. The receptor comes from a woman in her forties or fifties with COVID-19, enrolled during active disease. Here the CDR3 DNA reads TGTGCCAGCAGTACACCGGGACAGCGAGGGTACACCTTC. Protein sequence: CASSTPGQRGYTF. The complete variable domain, with remaining parts taken from reference TRBV7-8 and TRBJ1-2, reads GAGVSQSPRYKVAKRGQDVALRCDPISGHVSLFWYQQALGQGPEFLTYFQNEAQLDKSGLPSDRFFAERPEGSVSTLKIQRTQQEDSAVYLCASSTPGQRGYTFGSGTRLTVV.